These 30 T cell receptor beta chains were all obtained from the same sample, sequenced in a study of technical replicates of blood from a few donors. Generated by immunoSEQ multiplex PCR, the TCRdb table keeps only in-frame clones and is missing some. The profile shows approximately 81,000 clones, around 95% of them singletons. Sequenced: T cells isolated from PBMCs. The receptor set was obtained from a human donor in good health.

The chain employs TRBV5-6 and TRBJ1-5, with a possible D match to TRBD1 (6 bases). Trimming removed 0 bases from V and 0 bases from J, with 10 bases in between. Germline V gene lookup returns CDR1 SGHDT and CDR2 YYEEEE. The CDR3 extends over 16 amino acids. This CDR3 reads CASSLGGGYSNQPQHF. The CDR3 bases are TGTGCCAGCAGCTTGGGAGGGGGATATAGCAATCAGCCCCAGCATTTT.

The V call is TRBV10-3, the J call TRBJ1-2; D gene unclear. Germline lookup yields CDR1 ENHRY and CDR2 SYGVKD. The CDR3 extends over 13 amino acids. Trimming removed 9 bases from V and 4 bases from J, with 15 bases in between. The CDR3 region has the DNA TGTGCCATTAGCGATGACACGCTCTATGGCTACACCTTC. This encodes CAISDDTLYGYTF.

This clone has more than one count but fewer than ten. The chain has TRBV5-4 and TRBJ2-7, with D perhaps matching TRBD1 (6 bases). With 3 bases removed from V and 3 bases from J, the gap between germline ends came to 13 bases. The CDR3 is 14 residues long. Germline CDR1 SGHNT, CDR2 YYREEE (reference sequence). The CDR3 is CASSSKGQLYEQYF. The DNA of the CDR3 is TGTGCCAGCAGCTCGAAAGGACAGCTCTACGAGCAGTACTTC.

CDR3 amino acids: CAISESAGVNTEAFF. DNA for the CDR3: TGTGCCATCAGTGAGTCGGCGGGGGTGAACACTGAAGCTTTCTTT. V and J are TRBV10-3 and TRBJ1-1; D may be TRBD1 (5 bases). Trimming took off 0 bases at V and 0 bases at J, with 8 bases between the two ends. CDR1 and CDR2 from the germline V gene are ENHRY and SYGVKD. The CDR3 is made up of 15 amino acids.

This clone was counted once. The chain links TRBV9 to TRBJ1-1, with 8 positions matching TRBD1. Germline trimming cut 3 bases from V and 4 bases from J; bases unmatched to any gene: 2. CDR3 size: 13 residues. Per germline, CDR1 SGDLS and CDR2 YYNGEE. The CDR3 DNA follows: TGTGCCAGCAGCGGAGACAGGGGCACTGAAGCTTTCTTT. It is translated as CASSGDRGTEAFF.

The chain recombines TRBV15 with TRBJ2-5; D possibly corresponds to TRBD2 (6 bases). Between the trimmed V and J ends, which lost 4 bases and 5 bases, there was a span of 20 bases. The germline V gene encodes CDR1 LNHNV and CDR2 YYDKDF (reference sequence). This CDR3 is built from 16 residues. The CDR3 sequence is CATSTLGTGVAETQYF. The DNA for the CDR3 is TGTGCCACCAGCACCTTAGGGACGGGAGTTGCGGAGACCCAGTACTTC.

This chain joins TRBV7-9 and TRBJ2-3; TRBD2 matches 11 bases. CDR1 is SEHNR, CDR2 FQNEAQ, per germline (reference sequence). V dropped 7 bases and J dropped 8; count of bases not matched to a gene: 8. This CDR3 has 14 residues. The CDR3: CASILAGEYGTQYF. Written as DNA, the CDR3 is TGTGCCAGCATACTAGCGGGGGAATATGGTACGCAGTATTTT. Complete variable domain (other parts from reference TRBV7-9 and TRBJ2-3): DTGVSQNPRHKITKRGQNVTFRCDPISEHNRLYWYRQTLGQGPEFLTYFQNEAQLEKSRLLSDRFSAERPKGSFSTLEIQRTEQGDSAMYLCASILAGEYGTQYFGPGTRLTVL.

The gene calls are TRBV11-2 and TRBJ2-7, with D unresolved. V was trimmed by 1 base and J by 5 bases, leaving 9 bases between them. From germline, CDR1 is SGHAT and CDR2 FQNNGV. The CDR3 runs 13 residues. CDR3 loop: CASSLAAADEQYF. The CDR3 bases are TGTGCCAGCAGCTTAGCCGCGGCGGACGAGCAGTACTTC.

The chain recombines TRBV7-9 with TRBJ2-3; D unresolved. CDR1 is SEHNR, CDR2 FQNEAQ, per germline (reference sequence). This CDR3 spans 15 amino acids. V was cut by 1 base and J by 2 bases, with 10 bases left in between. CDR3 sequence reads: CASSLVQVHTDTQYF. The CDR3 DNA sequence: TGTGCCAGCAGCTTAGTTCAGGTACACACAGATACGCAGTATTTT.

The rearrangement uses TRBV6-8 and TRBJ2-6; 7 bases align to TRBD1. The germline CDR1 and CDR2 sequences are MNHGY and SAAAGT. The J segment lost 4 bases and the V segment lost 5 bases, leaving 5 bases of the junction unmatched. The CDR3 extends over 15 amino acids. CDR3 residues: CASSLTGAGANVLTF. For the CDR3, the DNA is TGTGCCAGCAGTCTCACAGGGGCCGGGGCCAACGTCCTGACTTTC.

The chain links TRBV6-5 to TRBJ2-7; 8 bases align to TRBD2. This CDR3 is 14 amino acids long. V lost 4 bases and J lost 2; bases outside the gene matches: 4. Germline V gives CDR1 MNHEY, CDR2 SVGAGI. The DNA of the CDR3 is TGTGCCAGCAGTTTACGAGCGGGAGCCTACGAGCAGTACTTC. Its translation: CASSLRAGAYEQYF.

The chain combines TRBV27 with TRBJ2-7; 9 bases are a match to TRBD1. Trimming removed 8 bases from V and 2 bases from J; junction bases left unmatched: 10. Germline CDR1 MNHEY, CDR2 SMNVEV (reference sequence). The CDR3 has 15 amino acids. The CDR3 DNA reads TGTGCCAGCTCCCCGACCGGGACAGGGACCTACGAGCAGTACTTC. This encodes CASSPTGTGTYEQYF.

The V call is TRBV6-5, the J call TRBJ2-7; TRBD1 matches 7 bases. This CDR3 is built from 14 residues. Germline CDR1 MNHEY, CDR2 SVGAGI. V gave up 6 bases and J gave up 5 bases; unmatched junction bases: 10. This chain's CDR3 is CASSRSGQADEQYF. As DNA, the CDR3 is TGTGCCAGCAGCAGAAGTGGACAGGCAGACGAGCAGTACTTC.

The rearrangement joins TRBV2 to TRBJ1-5; 10 nucleotides agree with TRBD1. Germline V gives CDR1 SNHLY, CDR2 FYNNEI. V was clipped by 1 base and J by 12 bases; unmatched bases: 6. The CDR3 covers 14 residues. CDR3 DNA: TGTGCCAGCAGTGAAGAAGTCGGACAGGGGGTCCAGCATTTT. It codes for CASSEEVGQGVQHF.

The gene calls are TRBV27 and TRBJ2-5; 10 positions agree with TRBD2. This CDR3 is built from 16 residues. From germline, CDR1 is MNHEY and CDR2 SMNVEV (reference sequence). With 5 bases clipped from V and 4 bases from J, the junction kept 10 bases outside the gene matches. The CDR3 loop reads CASSPKAGGPVETQYF. The CDR3 nucleotides read TGTGCCAGCAGTCCCAAAGCGGGAGGGCCGGTAGAGACCCAGTACTTC.

On this clone: At one end, the junction sequence differs from germline, possibly due to a read error. The gene calls are TRBV7-7 and TRBJ2-1; D is possibly TRBD2 (5 bases). This CDR3 comprises 13 residues. In germline, CDR1 is SSHAT, CDR2 FNYEAQ (reference sequence). In DNA form, the CDR3 reads TGTGCTAGCAGCTTTGGGAGTGGGGATGAGCAGTTCTTC. Its translation: CASSFGSGDEQFF.

This rearrangement joins TRBV6-1 to TRBJ1-3; tentatively, D is TRBD1 (6 bases). There are 16 residues in the CDR3. Trimming left V 2 bases short and J 1 base short, with 12 bases between. Germline loops: CDR1 MNHNS, CDR2 SASEGT. CDR3 residues: CASSEMDSRSGNTIYF. CDR3 sequence (DNA): TGTGCCAGCAGTGAAATGGACAGTCGGTCTGGAAACACCATATATTTT.

The rearrangement joins TRBV28 to TRBJ1-4, with D tentatively TRBD1 (5 bases). CDR1 and CDR2 (germline): MDHEN, SYDVKM. Trimming removed 8 bases at V and 1 base at J, with 20 bases between. The length of the CDR3 is 17 residues. The CDR3 loop reads CASFAIKKGLTNEKLFF. The DNA of the CDR3 is TGTGCCAGCTTTGCTATTAAAAAGGGGCTAACTAATGAAAAACTGTTTTTT.

The chain employs TRBV30 and TRBJ1-4, with 8 bases lining up with TRBD1. V dropped 5 bases and J dropped 7; count of bases not matched to a gene: 6. CDR1 is GTSNPN, CDR2 SVGIG, per germline (reference sequence). The CDR3 extends over 13 amino acids. The CDR3 loop reads CAWGTGGGEKLFF. The CDR3, as DNA: TGTGCCTGGGGGACAGGAGGAGGTGAAAAACTGTTTTTT.

The CDR3 sequence is CASIDSYQPQHF. The CDR3 DNA sequence: TGTGCCAGCATCGACAGCTATCAGCCCCAGCATTTT. J is TRBJ1-5 and V is TRBV28; perhaps TRBD1 as D (5 bases). The V gene's germline CDR1 is MDHEN and CDR2 SYDVKM. V shed 7 bases and J shed 5 bases, with 9 bases lying between them. This CDR3 has 12 residues. Full variable domain (rest looked up from reference TRBV28 and TRBJ1-5): DVKVTQSSRYLVKRTGEKVFLECVQDMDHENMFWYRQDPGLGLRLIYFSYDVKMKEKGDIPEGYSVSREKKERFSLILESASTNQTSMYLCASIDSYQPQHFGDGTRLSIL.

This chain uses TRBV6-1 with TRBJ2-3; D uncertain. The CDR3 runs 12 residues. Germline V CDR1 and CDR2: MNHNS, SASEGT. V lost 4 bases to trimming and J lost 5 bases, with 7 bases between them. This CDR3 is CASSGGIDTQYF. CDR3 coding DNA: TGTGCCAGCAGTGGAGGAATAGATACGCAGTATTTT.

This clone was observed a single time. The chain couples TRBV9 to TRBJ1-2; the D is unclear. There are 14 residues in the CDR3. Per the germline V gene, CDR1 is SGDLS and CDR2 is YYNGEE. V was clipped by 0 bases and J by 6 bases, with 12 bases between them. As DNA, the CDR3 is TGTGCCAGCAGCGTAGGGCGGTTACGTGATGGCTACACCTTC. Protein sequence: CASSVGRLRDGYTF.

This clone was seen just once. This chain links TRBV19 with TRBJ1-5; a possible D gene is TRBD1 (5 bases). This CDR3 is 13 amino acids long. V dropped 3 bases and J dropped 7 bases, with 10 bases sitting between them. CDR1 LNHDA and CDR2 SQIVND come from the germline V gene (reference sequence). The CDR3 coding sequence is TGTGCCAGTAGTATTGGGGGGGAGCAGCCCCAGCATTTT. Amino acid sequence: CASSIGGEQPQHF.

V is TRBV27 and J is TRBJ2-7; TRBD2 might be the D (6 bases). The germline V and J ends were trimmed by 8 bases and 5 bases, with 10 bases remaining between them. CDR3 length: 11 residues. Germline CDR1 and CDR2: MNHEY and SMNVEV (reference sequence). Here the CDR3 reads CASQRGDEQYF. The CDR3 DNA sequence: TGTGCCAGCCAGCGCGGGGACGAGCAGTACTTC.

The CDR3 DNA follows: TGTGCCAGCAGTGAGATAGGAGACTATGGCTACACCTTC. Translating gives CASSEIGDYGYTF. This sequence joins TRBV6-1 and TRBJ1-2, with unresolved D. The V end was cut by 3 bases, the J end by 3 bases, with 8 bases between. CDR1 and CDR2 from the germline V gene are MNHNS and SASEGT. This CDR3 spans 13 amino acids.

CDR3 coding DNA: TGTGCCAGCAGTTTTTTATCTTCTAGCGGGAGGGATACGCAGTATTTT. Translating gives CASSFLSSSGRDTQYF. The rearrangement links TRBV27 to TRBJ2-3; TRBD2 agrees at 11 bases. Germline CDR1 reads MNHEY; CDR2 reads SMNVEV (reference sequence). The CDR3 is made up of 16 amino acids. J gave up 6 bases and V 3 bases, and 8 bases lay outside the gene matches.

The chain links TRBV18 to TRBJ2-7; TRBD2 matches 8 bases. Germline V lookup: CDR1 KGHSH, CDR2 LQKENI. The CDR3 runs 14 residues. The ends lost 5 bases at V and 5 bases at J; junction bases unmatched: 8. This CDR3 reads CASSTIAGTDEQYF. The CDR3 DNA follows: TGTGCCAGCTCAACTATAGCGGGGACCGACGAGCAGTACTTC.

The chain links TRBV5-6 to TRBJ2-7, with 11 bases lining up with TRBD1. V gave up 4 bases and J gave up 6 bases; unmatched junction bases: 3. The CDR3 has 13 amino acids. Germline-derived CDR1 and CDR2 are SGHDT and YYEEEE. CDR3 sequence reads: CASSPDRGREQYF. The CDR3 DNA follows: TGTGCCAGCAGCCCGGACAGGGGGCGCGAGCAGTACTTC. Based on the CDR3 plus reference TRBV5-6 and TRBJ2-7, the full variable domain is DAGVTQSPTHLIKTRGQQVTLRCSPKSGHDTVSWYQQALGQGPQFIFQYYEEEERQRGNFPDRFSGHQFPNYSSELNVNALLLGDSALYLCASSPDRGREQYFGPGTRLTVT.

The J gene is TRBJ2-5, the V gene TRBV9; maybe TRBD1 (5 bases). The tail of the sequence fits TRBJ2-7 better, so the J call may be wrong. This CDR3 contains 13 residues. Looked up from germline, CDR1 is SGDLS and CDR2 is YYNGEE. CDR3 bases: TGTGCCAGCAGCGTTGACAGCTCCTACGAGCAGTACTTC. As protein: CASSVDSSYEQYF.

This rearrangement joins TRBV10-3 to TRBJ2-2; TRBD1 matches at 10 bases. Germline V gene data show CDR1 as ENHRY and CDR2 as SYGVKD. V shed 6 bases and J 4 bases; nucleotides not matched to a gene: 5. The CDR3 has 15 residues. The CDR3 DNA reads TGTGCCATCAGGCCCGGGACAGGGGCCACCGGGGAGCTGTTTTTT. Translating it yields CAIRPGTGATGELFF.